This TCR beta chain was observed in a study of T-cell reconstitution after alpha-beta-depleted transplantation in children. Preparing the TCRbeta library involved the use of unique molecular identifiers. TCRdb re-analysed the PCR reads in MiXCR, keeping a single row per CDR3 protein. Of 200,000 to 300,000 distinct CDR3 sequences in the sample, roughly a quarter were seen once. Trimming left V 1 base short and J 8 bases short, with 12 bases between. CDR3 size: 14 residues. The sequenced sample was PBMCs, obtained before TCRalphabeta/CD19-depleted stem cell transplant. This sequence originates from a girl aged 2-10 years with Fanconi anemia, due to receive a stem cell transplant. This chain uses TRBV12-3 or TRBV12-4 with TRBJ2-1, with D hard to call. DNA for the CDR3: TGTGCCAGCAGTTTAGGATCCCGTTCCCATGAGCAGTTCTTC. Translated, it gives CASSLGSRSHEQFF.